These T cell receptor beta chains were read from a single sample in a study of neurological immune-mediated disorders. TCRdb re-derived calls from the 5' RACE reads in MiXCR, one entry per CDR3 protein. Of tens of thousands of distinct CDR3 sequences in the sample, around 13% were seen once. The material sequenced was PBMCs. Every receptor here comes from a female donor with HTLV-1-associated myelopathy (HAM/TSP). CDR3s include the opening cysteine and the closing phenylalanine or tryptophan. The D gene is left open where the match is weak. Clone sizes are shown as once, few or many counts, or a class when the clone is expanded.

V: TRBV5-1; J: TRBJ2-5; size: many; D: NA; DNA: TGCGCCAGCAGCTTGACTAGCCAAGAGACCCAGTACTTC; CDR3: CASSLTSQETQYF
V: TRBV7-8; J: TRBJ2-2; size: many; D: NA; DNA: TGTGCCAGCAGCTTAGGGGATGCCGGGGAGCTGTTTTTT; CDR3: CASSLGDAGELFF
V: TRBV27; J: TRBJ1-1; size: many; D: NA; DNA: TGTGCCAGCAGTTTATCCCCAACCACTGAAGCTTTCTTT; CDR3: CASSLSPTTEAFF
V: TRBV27; J: TRBJ2-1; size: many; D: TRBD2; DNA: TGTGCCAGCAGTTTATACCAACGAGGGAGCGGGGGGGCCAATGAGCAGTTCTTC; CDR3: CASSLYQRGSGGANEQFF
V: TRBV15; J: TRBJ2-6; size: few; D: NA; DNA: TGTGCCACCAGCCGGGGTACTGGGGCCAACGTCCTGACTTTC; CDR3: CATSRGTGANVLTF
V: TRBV6-1; J: TRBJ2-3; size: many; D: NA; DNA: TGTGCCAGCAGATCACAGGGCGCGGATACGCAGTATTTT; CDR3: CASRSQGADTQYF
V: TRBV20-1; J: TRBJ2-3; size: many; D: NA; DNA: TGCAGTGCGACCGGGACTGGGCTAGATACGCAGTATTTT; CDR3: CSATGTGLDTQYF
V: TRBV7-9; J: TRBJ1-1; size: many; D: TRBD1; DNA: TGTGCCAGCAGCCGCGACAGGGGGACTGAAGCTTTCTTT; CDR3: CASSRDRGTEAFF
V: TRBV20-1; J: TRBJ2-7; size: many; D: TRBD1; DNA: TGCAGTGCCGAGGCCGGGACAGACTACGAGCAGTACTTC; CDR3: CSAEAGTDYEQYF
V: TRBV12-3/TRBV12-4; J: TRBJ1-4; size: many; D: NA; DNA: TGTGCCAGCAGCAATTCAACAACTAATGAAAAACTGTTTTTT; CDR3: CASSNSTTNEKLFF
V: TRBV6-2/TRBV6-3; J: TRBJ2-7; size: few; D: NA; DNA: TGTGCCAGCACCAACTCAATCTACGAGCAGTACTTC; CDR3: CASTNSIYEQYF
V: TRBV5-1; J: TRBJ1-1; size: many; D: NA; DNA: TGCGCCAGCAGCTTCATCGCCAGCATGAACACTGAAGCTTTCTTT; CDR3: CASSFIASMNTEAFF
V: TRBV5-1; J: TRBJ2-5; size: many; D: TRBD1; DNA: TGCGCCAGCAGCGGAACGACAGGGATGGAGACCCAGTACTTC; CDR3: CASSGTTGMETQYF
V: TRBV20-1; J: TRBJ2-4; size: many; D: TRBD2; DNA: TGCAGTGCTAGCGTGGTCCGGGGGGGGGCCAAAAACATTCAGTACTTC; CDR3: CSASVVRGGAKNIQYF
V: TRBV5-5; J: TRBJ2-2; size: medium-sized; D: NA; DNA: TGTGCCAGCTCCCCGACAGCCGCGAACACCGGGGAGCTGTTTTTT; CDR3: CASSPTAANTGELFF